The 26 T cell receptor beta chains in this list originate from one sample, sequenced in a study of blood T cell repertoires in COVID-19. Here immunoSEQ multiplex PCR was the method, and the copy in TCRdb shows in-frame clones only, minus some. The sample contains under 200,000 clones, around four fifths of which appear only once. Sequenced: peripheral blood. The receptors were gathered from a woman aged 65 to 85 who had recovered from COVID-19.

This chain connects TRBV4-3 to TRBJ2-3, with D maybe TRBD2 (6 bases). Germline loops: CDR1 LGHNA, CDR2 YSLEER. Trimming removed 0 bases from V and 4 bases from J, with 14 bases in between. The CDR3 is 16 amino acids. The CDR3 DNA sequence: TGCGCCAGCAGCCAAGATGGGGGACTGGTCGCAGATACGCAGTATTTT. This encodes CASSQDGGLVADTQYF.

The chain joins TRBV5-1 to TRBJ1-2, with D possibly matching TRBD1 (5 bases). The V gene lost 2 bases and the J gene lost 8 bases, with 19 bases spanning the gap. The CDR3 is 15 residues long. Germline CDR1 and CDR2: SGHRS and YFSETQ. CDR3 protein: CASSFGDSPYGGYTF. In nucleotides, the CDR3 is TGCGCCAGCAGCTTTGGAGACAGCCCCTACGGGGGCTACACCTTC.

The genes are TRBV11-2 and TRBJ1-2, with a weak D call TRBD1 (5 bases). Germline values: CDR1 SGHAT, CDR2 FQNNGV. Trimming pared 5 bases from V and 5 bases from J, leaving 15 bases between. The CDR3 covers 14 residues. The CDR3: CASSPGRSGYGYTF. CDR3 bases: TGTGCCAGCAGCCCCGGCCGCTCAGGGTATGGCTACACCTTC.

The chain combines TRBV3-1 (or the pseudogene TRBV3-2) with TRBJ1-2; 7 nucleotides match TRBD1. V gave up 8 bases and J gave up 4 bases; unmatched junction bases: 4. The germline V gene has CDR1 LGHDT and CDR2 YNNKEL (reference sequence). There are 12 residues in the CDR3. The CDR3 nucleotides read TGTGCCAGCTCCGACAGGGCCTATGGCTACACCTTC. Protein: CASSDRAYGYTF.

In this sample, this clone turned up once. The rearrangement joins TRBV4-1 to TRBJ2-3; TRBD1 agrees at 9 bases. The CDR3 consists of 15 residues. Germline loops: CDR1 MGHRA, CDR2 YSYEKL. V dropped 4 bases and J dropped 3; count of bases not matched to a gene: 5. In DNA, the CDR3 is TGCGCCAGCAGCCCAGGACAGGGGAGAACAGATACGCAGTATTTT. Amino acid sequence: CASSPGQGRTDTQYF.

This chain's CDR3 is CASSGTGVDYGYTF. The CDR3 DNA sequence: TGTGCCAGCTCGGGGACAGGGGTTGACTATGGCTACACCTTC. The chain employs TRBV28 and TRBJ1-2, with TRBD1 matching 10 bases. V was clipped by 8 bases and J by 3 bases; unmatched bases: 6. The CDR3 consists of 14 residues. Germline V gene lookup returns CDR1 MDHEN and CDR2 SYDVKM.

The chain uses TRBV5-1 and TRBJ2-2, with 7 bases identical to TRBD2. V was pared by 3 bases and J by 6 bases, with 5 bases of the junction left unmatched. Germline assignment: CDR1 SGHRS and CDR2 YFSETQ. The CDR3 is 14 residues long. The CDR3 here is CASSSLGGAGELFF. In nucleotides, the CDR3 is TGCGCCAGCAGCTCCTTGGGGGGGGCCGGGGAGCTGTTTTTT.

The chain combines TRBV25-1 with TRBJ1-5, with TRBD1 as a possible D gene (5 bases). The V end lost 5 bases, the J end lost 5 bases, and 10 bases lay between the germline ends. Per the germline V gene, CDR1 is MGHDK and CDR2 is SYGVNS. The CDR3 sequence is 13 residues long. This chain's CDR3 is CASSRDLYQPQHF. As DNA, the CDR3 is TGTGCCAGCAGTAGGGACTTGTATCAGCCCCAGCATTTT.

This chain joins TRBV15 and TRBJ2-5; D perhaps matches TRBD2 (6 bases). CDR3 size: 14 residues. The V end lost 6 bases, the J end lost 5 bases, and 16 bases lay between the germline ends. CDR1 LNHNV and CDR2 YYDKDF come from the germline V gene (reference sequence). The CDR3 loop reads CATSTREWEETQYF. CDR3 DNA sequence: TGTGCCACCAGTACCCGGGAGTGGGAGGAGACCCAGTACTTC.

This chain links TRBV9 with TRBJ2-7; 8 bases are shared with TRBD1. The junction had 5 bases not matched to a gene; V was cut back by 3 bases and J by 0 bases. The germline gives CDR1 SGDLS, CDR2 YYNGEE. The CDR3 covers 15 residues. CDR3 residues: CASSAHRGSSYEQYF. For the CDR3, the DNA is TGTGCCAGCAGCGCCCACAGGGGGAGCTCCTACGAGCAGTACTTC.

The chain joins TRBV21-1 to TRBJ1-2; the table's TRBD1 call for D was not verified on the DNA. TRBV21-1 is described as a pseudogene. This CDR3 comprises 16 residues. The CDR3 nucleotides read TGTGCCAGAAAACCGGGACAGGGAGCCAACAACGGGGGCTACACCTTC. The encoded protein is CARKPGQGANNGGYTF.

V is TRBV18 and J is TRBJ2-1, with 9 positions matching TRBD1. CDR1 and CDR2 (germline): KGHSH, LQKENI. Trimming took 6 bases from V and 15 from J; bases not matched to a gene: 6. The length of the CDR3 is 11 residues. CDR3 DNA sequence: TGTGCCAGCTCCCCCTGGGACAGGGTGTTCTTC. Translating gives CASSPWDRVFF.

This clone was seen a handful of times. The rearrangement joins TRBV9 to TRBJ1-2, with D possibly matching TRBD1 (5 bases). The CDR3 totals 14 residues. CDR1 SGDLS and CDR2 YYNGEE come from the germline V gene. V shed 4 bases and J shed 4 bases, with 14 bases lying between them. The CDR3 nucleotides are TGTGCCAGCAGCCCCCGTTCGGGGGGCTATGGCTACACCTTC. As protein: CASSPRSGGYGYTF.

The chain employs TRBV29-1 and TRBJ2-5; D is unclear. V was shortened by 4 bases and J by 2 bases, with 5 bases between the two germline ends. This CDR3 is built from 11 residues. Germline-derived CDR1 and CDR2 are SQVTM and ANQGSEA. The CDR3 sequence: CSVGPQETQYF. CDR3 bases: TGCAGCGTTGGGCCACAAGAGACCCAGTACTTC.

The V gene is TRBV10-3, the J gene TRBJ2-1; TRBD1 matches at 11 bases. The CDR3 totals 13 residues. Germline trimming cut 10 bases from V and 7 bases from J; bases unmatched to any gene: 6. The V gene's germline CDR1 is ENHRY and CDR2 SYGVKD. The CDR3 bases are TGTGCCACCGGGACAGGGGGATGGAATGAGCAGTTCTTC. Encoded protein: CATGTGGWNEQFF.

This clone was found a few times. J is TRBJ1-5 and V is TRBV19; 7 bases line up with TRBD1. Losses at the gene ends were 3 bases for V and 3 bases for J; bases not matched to a gene: 11. Per germline, CDR1 LNHDA and CDR2 SQIVND (reference sequence). This CDR3 spans 17 amino acids. The DNA of the CDR3 is TGTGCCAGTAGTATCCTGAACAGGGGTGGGGCCAATCAGCCCCAGCATTTT. It yields the protein CASSILNRGGANQPQHF.

The chain links TRBV7-9 to TRBJ2-7; maybe TRBD1 (5 bases). V shed 5 bases and J shed 0 bases, with 17 bases lying between them. The CDR3 is made up of 16 amino acids. Germline CDR1 and CDR2: SEHNR and FQNEAQ (reference sequence). CDR3 in amino acids: CASSPTRGSPSYEQYF. CDR3 bases: TGTGCCAGCAGCCCAACAAGGGGAAGCCCCTCCTACGAGCAGTACTTC.

The V call is TRBV13, the J call TRBJ2-7; the D is unclear. The V end was cut by 5 bases, the J end by 3 bases, with 5 bases between. Germline-derived CDR1 and CDR2 are PRHDT and FYEKMQ (reference sequence). The CDR3 is 11 residues long. CDR3: CASSLLYEQYF. The CDR3 DNA is TGTGCCAGCAGCCTTCTCTACGAGCAGTACTTC. Supplemented by reference TRBV13 and TRBJ2-7, the full variable domain reads AAGVIQSPRHLIKEKRETATLKCYPIPRHDTVYWYQQGPGQDPQFLISFYEKMQSDKGSIPDRFSAQQFSDYHSELNMSSLELGDSALYFCASSLLYEQYFGPGTRLTVT.

This chain connects TRBV7-8 to TRBJ1-2, with 9 bases matching TRBD1. V lost 5 bases, J lost 4 bases, and 5 bases stayed unmatched. The CDR3 consists of 14 residues. CDR1 is SGHVS, CDR2 FQNEAQ, per germline. The CDR3: CASSRRDRAYGYTF. Written as DNA, the CDR3 is TGTGCCAGCAGCCGCCGGGACAGGGCCTATGGCTACACCTTC.

This clone was picked up a small number of times. The chain has TRBV29-1 and TRBJ2-3, with D maybe TRBD2 (7 bases). Germline V gene data show CDR1 as SQVTM and CDR2 as ANQGSEA. This CDR3 spans 14 amino acids. V shed 6 bases and J shed 5 bases, with 18 bases lying between them. CDR3 protein: CSVSVGGRGDTQYF. CDR3 sequence (DNA): TGCAGCGTCTCGGTGGGGGGGCGCGGAGATACGCAGTATTTT.

This chain uses TRBV27 with TRBJ1-6, with TRBD1 identical over 8 bases. Germline-derived CDR1 and CDR2 are MNHEY and SMNVEV (reference sequence). V lost 4 bases and J lost 9; bases outside the gene matches: 8. The CDR3 is 15 amino acids. The CDR3 is CASSSQQGGGSPLHF. The CDR3 nucleotides are TGTGCCAGCAGTTCACAACAGGGGGGAGGTTCACCCCTCCACTTT.

The CDR3 sequence is CACRTSGGSGTQYF. As DNA, the CDR3 is TGTGCCTGTAGGACTAGCGGGGGGTCTGGTACGCAGTATTTT. J is TRBJ2-3 and V is TRBV30, with 14 bases lining up with TRBD2. Germline V gives CDR1 GTSNPN, CDR2 SVGIG (reference sequence). CDR3 size: 14 residues. V lost 6 bases to trimming and J lost 8 bases; unmatched junction nucleotides: 7.

This clone was seen ten or more times. The CDR3 DNA follows: TGTGCCAGCAGTTCCAGGGGACCTCGATGGGCCCAGCATTTT. It is translated as CASSSRGPRWAQHF. The J gene is TRBJ1-5, the V gene TRBV27, with D possibly being TRBD1 (6 bases). The germline V gene has CDR1 MNHEY and CDR2 SMNVEV (reference sequence). Trimming pared 4 bases from V and 11 bases from J, leaving 18 bases between. The CDR3 consists of 14 residues.

In this sample, this clone turned up a few times. J is TRBJ1-5 and V is TRBV30, with D unresolved. V lost 5 bases, J lost 1 base, and 12 bases lay in between. Germline V gene lookup returns CDR1 GTSNPN and CDR2 SVGIG (reference sequence). The CDR3 length is 14 residues. CDR3 in amino acids: CAWAVQSSNQPQHF. The CDR3 coding sequence is TGTGCCTGGGCGGTTCAATCGAGCAATCAGCCCCAGCATTTT.

This chain links TRBV29-1 with TRBJ2-1, with 10 nucleotides matching TRBD1. The length of the CDR3 is 13 residues. The V segment lost 7 bases and the J segment 5 bases; nucleotides outside the gene matches: 5. CDR1 is SQVTM, CDR2 ANQGSEA, per germline. The CDR3 protein is CSAGTGVDNEQFF. The CDR3 region has the DNA TGCAGCGCAGGGACAGGGGTTGACAATGAGCAGTTCTTC.

The chain joins TRBV28 to TRBJ1-2, with D unclear. Germline assignment: CDR1 MDHEN and CDR2 SYDVKM. The CDR3 totals 11 residues. Trimming cost V 4 bases and J 8 bases, with 8 bases left between them. In DNA form, the CDR3 reads TGTGCCAGCAGTTGGGAGCAGGGCTACACCTTC. Translation gives CASSWEQGYTF.